This TCR beta chain derives from a study of T cell responses to AZD1222 COVID-19 vaccine. Study outcomes and limitations: Among spike-specific TCRs, nearly half reportedly target unmutated variant regions.

Germline CDR1 is SGHTA and CDR2 is FQGNSA. The CDR3 contains 14 residues. Trimming stripped 4 bases from V and 6 bases from J, with 12 bases between. Only in-frame clones appear in the TCRdb table, and some are missing; sequencing was by immunoSEQ multiplex PCR. This table has around 180,000 clones, around 90% appearing once. Concerning this clone: Its cognate antigen is unknown.

The TCR was taken from an adult in good health. The material sequenced was peripheral blood, taken on day 0 of AZD1222 vaccination. The chain is built from TRBV7-2 and TRBJ2-2; D may be TRBD2 (6 bases). The DNA of the CDR3 is TGTGCCAGCAGCTCGAGCAGGGAGGCCGGGGAGCTGTTTTTT. Translating gives CASSSSREAGELFF.